The 19 T cell receptor beta chains below were found in one sample sequenced in a study of low-dose radiotherapy and immunotherapy resistance in tumors. Time point in this sample: after trial treatment. The sample's treatment: LDRT plus nivolumab, ipilimumab, low-dose cyclophosphamide and aspirin (RACIN trial). TRAV- and TRBV-specific primers primed first-strand cDNA, covering alpha and beta chains. A constant-region primer paired with the V-primer adapter amplified TCRs over about 19 PCR cycles. Each CDR3 protein is one row after TCRdb ran MiXCR on the reads. This sample yields tens of thousands of distinct CDR3 sequences, of which 25% to 30% are seen a single time; around 9.1% belongs to the top ten. The source was PBMCs, collected after low-dose radiotherapy plus immunotherapy. These receptors were taken from a male donor with prostate cancer.

Worth noting for this clonotype: Its ends do not fully match the called genes, so a read error is possible. The chain joins TRBV7-3 to TRBJ1-1; D is unclear. Germline loops: CDR1 SGHTA, CDR2 FQGTGA. This CDR3 has 9 amino acids. CDR3 loop: CASSLTPLF. The CDR3 coding sequence is TGTGCCAGCAGCTTAACCCCCCTTTTT.

The chain couples TRBV7-2 to TRBJ1-4; 8 bases are a match to TRBD1. V lost 5 bases to trimming and J lost 3 bases; unmatched junction nucleotides: 17. Germline V lookup: CDR1 SGHTA, CDR2 FQGNSA. The CDR3 runs to 19 residues. For the CDR3, the DNA is TGTGCCAGCAGCAAGCCTACATGGACAGGGTCGGCAGCTAATGAAAAACTGTTTTTT. Translated, it gives CASSKPTWTGSAANEKLFF.

This clonotype was counted a few times. V and J are TRBV5-1 and TRBJ1-1; no reliable D call. V lost 2 bases and J 0 bases, leaving 8 bases between the germline ends. Germline lookup yields CDR1 SGHRS and CDR2 YFSETQ. CDR3 size: 14 residues. This chain's CDR3 is CASSLVVMNTEAFF. The CDR3 coding sequence is TGCGCCAGCAGCTTAGTGGTTATGAACACTGAAGCTTTCTTT.

Regarding this clonotype: This probably arose from a read error, given a far larger clone one base away. The chain combines TRBV2 with TRBJ2-1, with 10 bases aligning to TRBD1. Per germline, CDR1 SNHLY and CDR2 FYNNEI. This CDR3 contains 15 residues. Trimming removed 4 bases from V and 10 bases from J; junction bases left unmatched: 10. CDR3 sequence (DNA): TGTGCCAGCAGTGCTCAGGGACAGGGGTATGGCGAGCAGTTCTTC. It encodes CASSAQGQGYGEQFF.

The chain is built from TRBV4-1 and TRBJ1-2, with a tentative D call TRBD1 (6 bases). The CDR3 runs 15 residues. The V and J ends lost 1 base and 4 bases respectively, with 13 bases between them. Germline values: CDR1 MGHRA, CDR2 YSYEKL. CDR3 amino acids: CASSQGQDRTYGYTF. CDR3 bases: TGCGCCAGCAGCCAAGGTCAGGACAGAACCTATGGCTACACCTTC.

The sample holds many counts of this clonotype. The genes are TRBV11-3 and TRBJ2-7, with D maybe TRBD1 (6 bases). The CDR3 is made up of 13 amino acids. Germline V gene sequence: CDR1 SGHNT, CDR2 YENEEA. Trimming left V 1 base short and J 6 bases short, with 10 bases between. The CDR3: CASSLGGLAEQYF. The CDR3, as DNA: TGTGCCAGCAGCTTAGGGGGGCTTGCCGAGCAGTACTTC. Filled out from reference TRBV11-3 and TRBJ2-7, the complete variable domain reads EAGVVQSPRYKIIEKKQPVAFWCNPISGHNTLYWYLQNLGQGPELLIRYENEEAVDDSQLPKDRFSAERLKGVDSTLKIQPAELGDSAVYLCASSLGGLAEQYFGPGTRLTVT.

This clonotype was found many times. This sequence joins TRBV3-1 and TRBJ1-5, with D possibly being TRBD1 (6 bases). Trimming left V 1 base short and J 2 bases short, with 9 bases between. The germline CDR1 and CDR2 sequences are LGHDT and YNNKEL (reference sequence). The length of the CDR3 is 15 residues. The CDR3 spells CASSQVAGGNQPQHF. The CDR3 nucleotides are TGTGCCAGCAGCCAAGTGGCAGGGGGCAATCAGCCCCAGCATTTT.

This chain joins TRBV10-3 and TRBJ2-7; D gene uncertain. Trimming removed 10 bases from V and 0 bases from J, with 4 bases in between. CDR1 and CDR2 from the germline V gene are ENHRY and SYGVKD. This CDR3 is built from 10 residues. The CDR3 spells CATLSYEQYF. The CDR3 region has the DNA TGTGCCACCCTCTCCTACGAGCAGTACTTC.

The table lists this clonotype with a few counts. A far more abundant clone sits one base away, making this likely a read error. The V call is TRBV7-2, the J call TRBJ2-1; 9 bases agree with TRBD2. Germline CDR1 SGHTA, CDR2 FQGNSA. The CDR3 consists of 15 residues. The J segment lost 10 bases and the V segment lost 5 bases, leaving 12 bases of the junction unmatched. The DNA of the CDR3 is TGTGCCAGCAGCCTGAGTAGCGGGGGTTTCGACGAGCAGTTCTTC. Translating gives CASSLSSGGFDEQFF.

V is TRBV7-9 and J is TRBJ2-3, with TRBD2 matching 7 bases. From germline, CDR1 is SEHNR and CDR2 FQNEAQ (reference sequence). This CDR3 comprises 14 residues. Unmatched junction bases numbered 4, after V lost 5 bases and J lost 2 bases. The CDR3 is CASSSSGDTDTQYF. The CDR3 DNA sequence: TGTGCCAGCAGCAGCAGCGGGGACACAGATACGCAGTATTTT.

In its sample, this clonotype was seen many times. The J gene is TRBJ2-4, the V gene TRBV15; D gene unclear. Germline V CDR1 and CDR2: LNHNV, YYDKDF (reference sequence). V gave up 4 bases and J gave up 4 bases, with 8 bases separating them. The CDR3 sequence is 13 residues long. The CDR3 protein is CATSTGPKNIQYF. DNA of the CDR3: TGTGCCACCAGCACCGGGCCAAAAAACATTCAGTACTTC.

The chain uses TRBV12-3 or TRBV12-4 and TRBJ1-2; the match to TRBD1 covers 9 bases. The CDR3 spans 14 residues. After removal of 7 bases from V and 6 bases from J, the junction contained 9 bases not matched to a gene. CDR3 coding DNA: TGTGCCAGCACCACCAGGCGGACAGGGGATGGCTACACCTTC. Protein product: CASTTRRTGDGYTF.

Of note for this clonotype: A far larger clone is only one base removed, so a read error is likely. V usage is TRBV10-3 and J usage is TRBJ2-7, with 10 bases fitting TRBD1. The junction had 8 bases not matched to a gene; V was cut back by 8 bases and J by 7 bases. Germline V CDR1 and CDR2: ENHRY, SYGVKD. The CDR3 spans 13 residues. The CDR3 bases are TGTGCCATCTCCCCGGGACAGGGGCATGAGCAGTACTTC. Translating it yields CAISPGQGHEQYF.

This clonotype was detected ten times or more. The chain employs TRBV10-3 and TRBJ1-2; the D is unclear. Germline CDR1 is ENHRY and CDR2 is SYGVKD. Trimming removed 5 bases from V and 3 bases from J, with 7 bases in between. CDR3 length: 12 residues. CDR3 sequence reads: CAISIGHYGYTF. The CDR3 DNA reads as TGTGCCATCAGTATCGGACACTATGGCTACACCTTC.

The chain employs TRBV3-1 and TRBJ2-2, with TRBD1 matching over 9 bases. V was clipped by 2 bases and J by 3 bases; unmatched bases: 4. Germline V gene data show CDR1 as LGHDT and CDR2 as YNNKEL (reference sequence). This CDR3 contains 16 residues. The CDR3 sequence is CASSQLGQGHTGELFF. The CDR3 region has the DNA TGTGCCAGCAGCCAATTAGGACAGGGGCACACCGGGGAGCTGTTTTTT.

The table lists this clonotype with many counts. The CDR3 protein is CASSPQGSHSGANVLTF. The CDR3 DNA follows: TGTGCCAGCTCACCGCAAGGCTCCCACTCTGGGGCCAACGTCCTGACTTTC. J is TRBJ2-6 and V is TRBV18; D gene ambiguous. V was trimmed by 3 bases and J by 0 bases, leaving 12 bases between them. The germline V gene encodes CDR1 KGHSH and CDR2 LQKENI. CDR3 length: 17 amino acids.

This clonotype has ten or more counts. The chain has TRBV29-1 and TRBJ2-2, with 7 bases identical to TRBD1. There are 13 residues in the CDR3. Per germline, CDR1 SQVTM and CDR2 ANQGSEA. The V gene end was trimmed by 3 bases and the J gene end by 4 bases; junction bases not matched to a gene: 2. As DNA, the CDR3 is TGCAGCGTTGAGAGACAGGGCACCGGGGAGCTGTTTTTT. The encoded protein is CSVERQGTGELFF.

As concerns this clonotype: This probably arose from a read error, given a far larger clone one base away. CDR3 sequence reads: CASSYGTSGRSEQYF. CDR3 in DNA: TGTGCCAGCAGCTATGGGACTAGCGGGAGAAGTGAGCAGTACTTC. The chain carries TRBV3-1 and TRBJ2-5; 14 nucleotides align to TRBD2. Germline V gives CDR1 LGHDT, CDR2 YNNKEL (reference sequence). The CDR3 contains 15 residues. The trim removed 5 bases at V and 11 bases at J, leaving 10 bases unmatched.

This clonotype was found many times. The CDR3 region is CASSFHGATGETQYF. The DNA of the CDR3 is TGCGCCAGCAGCTTCCATGGGGCTACGGGAGAGACCCAGTACTTC. The chain joins TRBV5-1 to TRBJ2-5, with D tentatively TRBD1 (5 bases). CDR1 SGHRS and CDR2 YFSETQ come from the germline V gene. Deletions cut 2 bases from V and 4 bases from J, with 15 bases between. The CDR3 is 15 residues long.